The 18 T cell receptor beta chains given below trace back to one sample, sequenced in a study of cytomegalovirus exposure and HLA in healthy donors. Amplification used 60 Vbeta primers and 13 Jbeta primers. Some clones are missing from TCRdb's copy, which holds only in-frame ones; the method was immunoSEQ multiplex PCR. The sample shows some 130,000 clones, roughly 79% of them seen only once. The sample was PBMCs. Every receptor here comes from a man younger than 35 in good health and CMV-seronegative.

This clone has only one observation. The genes are TRBV4-1 and TRBJ2-7, with a weak D call TRBD1 (5 bases). Per germline, CDR1 MGHRA and CDR2 YSYEKL. This CDR3 contains 17 residues. V shed 0 bases and J shed 0 bases, with 15 bases lying between them. CDR3 protein: CASSQDLGPSSSYEQYF. The CDR3 region has the DNA TGCGCCAGCAGCCAAGATCTGGGGCCGTCTAGCTCCTACGAGCAGTACTTC.

This sequence joins TRBV5-1 and TRBJ2-1, with D possibly being TRBD1 (6 bases). This CDR3 is 12 amino acids long. V was shortened by 4 bases and J by 10 bases, with 12 bases between the two germline ends. From germline, CDR1 is SGHRS and CDR2 YFSETQ. The CDR3 nucleotides read TGCGCCAGCAGCCCCCCCGACAGGGAGCAGTTCTTC. As protein: CASSPPDREQFF.

The chain employs TRBV7-2 and TRBJ1-6; 7 bases map to TRBD1. The CDR3 has 15 residues. The V gene's germline CDR1 is SGHTA and CDR2 FQGNSA. V shed 5 bases and J 7 bases; nucleotides not matched to a gene: 8. The DNA of the CDR3 is TGTGCCAGCAGCCGAGGGGGCGCGGGAAATTCACCCCTCCACTTT. Its translation is CASSRGGAGNSPLHF.

This clone has only a few counts. The CDR3: CASSKDRVRGTEAFF. The CDR3, as DNA: TGTGCCAGCAGCAAGGACAGGGTGAGGGGCACTGAAGCTTTCTTT. This chain joins TRBV11-2 and TRBJ1-1, with TRBD1 matching over 8 bases. Germline trimming cut 5 bases from V and 4 bases from J; bases unmatched to any gene: 9. Germline V gene sequence: CDR1 SGHAT, CDR2 FQNNGV. This CDR3 comprises 15 residues.

V and J are TRBV30 and TRBJ2-7; 8 bases align to TRBD1. Germline V CDR1 and CDR2: GTSNPN, SVGIG (reference sequence). The CDR3 has 14 amino acids. V dropped 5 bases and J dropped 7; count of bases not matched to a gene: 13. CDR3 nucleotides: TGTGCCTGGGGGAAGGGGGGACAGGCGATGGAGCAGTACTTC. It is translated as CAWGKGGQAMEQYF.

The J gene is TRBJ1-3, the V gene TRBV30; maybe TRBD1 (5 bases). This CDR3 region has 14 residues. Germline V lookup: CDR1 GTSNPN, CDR2 SVGIG (reference sequence). V lost 1 base, J lost 6 bases, and 13 bases lay in between. The CDR3: CAWSGQLSTNTIYF. The CDR3 region has the DNA TGTGCCTGGAGTGGACAGCTTTCTACAAACACCATATATTTT.

V gene TRBV5-1 combines with J gene TRBJ2-7; 9 nucleotides match TRBD1. The V gene end was trimmed by 7 bases and the J gene end by 6 bases; junction bases not matched to a gene: 8. This CDR3 has 13 amino acids. From germline, CDR1 is SGHRS and CDR2 YFSETQ. The DNA for the CDR3 is TGCGCCAGCGGCCGGACAGGGGACTCCGAGCAGTACTTC. It specifies CASGRTGDSEQYF.

This CDR3 reads CSVEDSGYEQYF. CDR3 coding DNA: TGCAGCGTTGAAGATTCCGGGTACGAGCAGTACTTC. This chain joins TRBV29-1 and TRBJ2-7; D is unresolved. CDR1 is SQVTM and CDR2 is ANQGSEA in the germline V gene. The V end was cut by 0 bases, the J end by 4 bases, with 7 bases between. The CDR3 is 12 amino acids.

This sequence joins TRBV19 and TRBJ1-5; no definite D call. V gave up 3 bases and J gave up 0 bases, with 12 bases separating them. Looked up from germline, CDR1 is LNHDA and CDR2 is SQIVND (reference sequence). The CDR3 loop spans 16 amino acids. The CDR3 region has the DNA TGTGCCAGTAGTATTCGTAGCGAACTTAGCAATCAGCCCCAGCATTTT. Its protein product is CASSIRSELSNQPQHF.

This chain uses TRBV5-1 with TRBJ1-2; D call uncertain. The CDR3 is made up of 18 amino acids. Deletions cut 3 bases from V and 5 bases from J, with 26 bases between. Germline assignment: CDR1 SGHRS and CDR2 YFSETQ. The CDR3 protein is CASSSTPESGRTLYGYTF. The CDR3 DNA is TGCGCCAGCAGCTCGACCCCCGAGTCAGGCCGAACGCTATATGGCTACACCTTC.

CDR3 sequence reads: CASSARDTYGYTF. For the CDR3, the DNA is TGTGCCAGCAGTGCGAGGGACACCTATGGCTACACCTTC. The rearrangement joins TRBV2 to TRBJ1-2; TRBD1 might be the D (6 bases). CDR1 SNHLY and CDR2 FYNNEI come from the germline V gene. This CDR3 has 13 residues. V was cut by 4 bases and J by 4 bases, with 10 bases left in between.

The chain couples TRBV30 to TRBJ1-2; TRBD1 matches 8 bases. There are 13 residues in the CDR3. Germline assignment: CDR1 GTSNPN and CDR2 SVGIG (reference sequence). V was clipped by 2 bases and J by 6 bases; unmatched bases: 5. CDR3: CAWSRQGADGYTF. CDR3 nucleotide sequence: TGTGCCTGGAGTAGGCAGGGGGCGGATGGCTACACCTTC.

V usage is TRBV6-5 and J usage is TRBJ1-1, with D possibly being TRBD1 (6 bases). The V end lost 0 bases, the J end lost 1 base, and 9 bases lay between the germline ends. CDR1 MNHEY and CDR2 SVGAGI come from the germline V gene. This CDR3 has 15 amino acids. The CDR3 DNA reads as TGTGCCAGCAGTTACTCCGCCAGGGGGAACACTGAAGCTTTCTTT. Its translation: CASSYSARGNTEAFF.

The chain joins TRBV7-9 to TRBJ2-3, with TRBD2 as a possible D gene (6 bases). The V and J ends lost 1 base and 2 bases respectively, with 19 bases between them. This CDR3 has 18 amino acids. Germline lookup yields CDR1 SEHNR and CDR2 FQNEAQ (reference sequence). The CDR3 loop is CASSLVRRLRTNTDTQYF. CDR3 nucleotide sequence: TGTGCCAGCAGCTTAGTCCGTCGCCTGCGGACTAACACAGATACGCAGTATTTT.

The chain has TRBV27 and TRBJ2-1; D unclear. V lost 6 bases and J 10 bases, leaving 13 bases between the germline ends. The CDR3 has 12 amino acids. From germline, CDR1 is MNHEY and CDR2 SMNVEV (reference sequence). The CDR3 region has the DNA TGTGCCAGCAGAGACTCCCCGTCGGAGCAGTTCTTC. This encodes CASRDSPSEQFF.

The chain recombines TRBV9 with TRBJ2-1, with TRBD2 matching 11 bases. The V and J ends lost 4 bases and 5 bases, in that order; junction bases with no gene match: 8. The germline V gene encodes CDR1 SGDLS and CDR2 YYNGEE. The CDR3 runs 16 residues. The CDR3 spells CASSPVTSGNHNEQFF. The CDR3 DNA reads as TGTGCCAGCAGCCCGGTGACTAGCGGGAACCACAATGAGCAGTTCTTC.

The chain combines TRBV15 with TRBJ2-5; a weak D match, TRBD2 (7 bases). The V end was cut by 1 base, the J end by 0 bases, with 15 bases between. Germline V lookup: CDR1 LNHNV, CDR2 YYDKDF (reference sequence). The CDR3 length is 17 residues. CDR3 loop: CATSRGLGGPHQETQYF. The CDR3 DNA follows: TGTGCCACCAGCAGAGGGTTGGGGGGGCCCCACCAAGAGACCCAGTACTTC.

V gene TRBV6-5 combines with J gene TRBJ2-2; D is possibly TRBD2 (5 bases). CDR1 is MNHEY, CDR2 SVGAGI, per germline. There are 15 residues in the CDR3. V was cut by 3 bases and J by 4 bases, with 12 bases left in between. The CDR3 sequence is CASSYRLRGTGELFF. CDR3 nucleotide sequence: TGTGCCAGCAGTTATCGCCTTCGGGGCACCGGGGAGCTGTTTTTT.